These 29 T cell receptor beta chains were sequenced from one sample in a study of PD-1 blockade in mismatch repair-deficient tumors. Repertoires were generated with immunoSEQ multiplex PCR, while TCRdb's copy carries only in-frame clones and drops some. The repertoire includes 76,000 or so clones, 80% to 90% of them detected once, and roughly 6% sits in the top ten. The specimen comprised peripheral blood, sampled 44 weeks after starting pembrolizumab. Receptors originate from an adult with mismatch repair-deficient cancer.

This chain uses TRBV6-4 with TRBJ2-2; D is unresolved. Trimming stripped 3 bases from V and 3 bases from J, with 5 bases between. CDR3 length: 13 amino acids. Germline loops: CDR1 MRHNA, CDR2 SNTAGT. The CDR3 sequence: CASSERYTGELFF. CDR3 DNA: TGTGCCAGCAGTGAACGATACACCGGGGAGCTGTTTTTT.

The gene calls are TRBV4-2 and TRBJ2-1; tentatively, D is TRBD2 (6 bases). Trimming left V 1 base short and J 4 bases short, with 8 bases between. This CDR3 spans 14 amino acids. The germline CDR1 and CDR2 sequences are LGHNA and YNFKEQ. CDR3 sequence reads: CASSQASAYNEQFF. Here the CDR3 DNA reads TGTGCCAGCAGCCAAGCTAGCGCTTACAATGAGCAGTTCTTC.

The rearrangement uses TRBV4-1 and TRBJ1-1; a weak D match, TRBD1 (6 bases). Germline V CDR1 and CDR2: MGHRA, YSYEKL. Between the trimmed V and J ends, which lost 1 base and 1 base, there was a span of 13 bases. The length of the CDR3 is 16 residues. The CDR3 DNA sequence: TGCGCCAGCAGCCAAGGGGGAGGGGGGGCGAACACTGAAGCTTTCTTT. It translates to CASSQGGGGANTEAFF.

This chain joins TRBV27 and TRBJ2-1; 9 positions agree with TRBD2. Trimming cost V 3 bases and J 11 bases; bases outside gene matches: 5. The germline CDR1 and CDR2 sequences are MNHEY and SMNVEV (reference sequence). The CDR3 contains 13 residues. CDR3 loop: CASSFSTSGKQFF. The CDR3 nucleotides read TGTGCCAGCAGTTTTTCGACTAGCGGCAAGCAGTTCTTC.

This clone was counted a few times. The chain combines TRBV6-5 with TRBJ1-4; D not resolved. The CDR3 extends over 15 amino acids. Trimming pared 10 bases from V and 5 bases from J, leaving 20 bases between. Germline CDR1 MNHEY, CDR2 SVGAGI. The CDR3 sequence is CATTKRERLNEKLFF. The CDR3 nucleotides read TGTGCCACGACCAAAAGGGAGCGATTAAATGAAAAACTGTTTTTT.

The chain joins TRBV18 to TRBJ2-2; 9 bases map to TRBD2. The CDR3 consists of 15 residues. Germline values: CDR1 KGHSH, CDR2 LQKENI. With 5 bases clipped from V and 1 base from J, the junction kept 2 bases outside the gene matches. The CDR3 nucleotides are TGTGCCAGCTCATCGACTAGCGGGAACACCGGGGAGCTGTTTTTT. This sequence encodes CASSSTSGNTGELFF.

The CDR3 nucleotides read TGTGCCAGCAGCTTAAGGGGTGCTTTGGAGCAGTTCTTC. Its translation is CASSLRGALEQFF. This chain connects TRBV7-3 to TRBJ2-1; D gene uncertain. Trimming removed 1 base at V and 10 bases at J, with 11 bases between. The germline CDR1 and CDR2 sequences are SGHTA and FQGTGA. The CDR3 length is 13 residues.

This chain uses TRBV6-5 with TRBJ2-3; D not certain. The CDR3 loop spans 11 amino acids. Trimming cost V 2 bases and J 8 bases, with 5 bases left between them. In germline, CDR1 is MNHEY, CDR2 SVGAGI. The CDR3 sequence: CASSYLSTQYF. In DNA form, the CDR3 reads TGTGCCAGCAGTTACCTAAGTACGCAGTATTTT.

The chain is built from TRBV30 and TRBJ1-4; 10 bases are a match to TRBD1. CDR1 is GTSNPN and CDR2 is SVGIG in the germline V gene (reference sequence). Trimming cost V 1 base and J 8 bases; bases outside gene matches: 7. The CDR3 is 15 residues long. The CDR3 bases are TGTGCCTGGAGTGGAAAAGGGACAGGGGCGGAAAAACTGTTTTTT. Translated: CAWSGKGTGAEKLFF.

The chain combines TRBV7-2 with TRBJ1-2, with D possibly being TRBD1 (6 bases). Germline assignment: CDR1 SGHTA and CDR2 FQGNSA. This CDR3 has 13 amino acids. Trimming stripped 1 base from V and 7 bases from J, with 10 bases between. CDR3 in amino acids: CASSLDRGRGYTF. CDR3 in DNA: TGTGCCAGCAGCTTAGACCGGGGGCGTGGCTACACCTTC.

The chain carries TRBV5-1 and TRBJ2-3; D gene uncertain. V lost 0 bases and J 0 bases, leaving 11 bases between the germline ends. Germline-derived CDR1 and CDR2 are SGHRS and YFSETQ. There are 16 residues in the CDR3. In DNA form, the CDR3 reads TGCGCCAGCAGCTTGGGGCACGCCCGTAGCACAGATACGCAGTATTTT. Translated, it gives CASSLGHARSTDTQYF.

The gene calls are TRBV9 and TRBJ2-5; TRBD1 matches 9 bases. The CDR3 sequence is 16 residues long. Germline V gene data show CDR1 as SGDLS and CDR2 as YYNGEE. Trimming cost V 3 bases and J 2 bases; bases outside gene matches: 8. The CDR3 sequence is CASSAALTGGQETQYF. In DNA form, the CDR3 reads TGTGCCAGCAGCGCAGCTCTGACAGGGGGTCAAGAGACCCAGTACTTC. The full variable domain, completed using reference TRBV9 and TRBJ2-5, is DSGVTQTPKHLITATGQRVTLRCSPRSGDLSVYWYQQSLDQGLQFLIQYYNGEERAKGNILERFSAQQFPDLHSELNLSSLELGDSALYFCASSAALTGGQETQYFGPGTRLLVL.

This clone came up once. CDR3 region: CASSAQPQGITGNTIYF. The CDR3 bases are TGTGCCAGCAGCGCACAGCCACAGGGGATCACTGGAAACACCATATATTTT. The chain couples TRBV7-2 to TRBJ1-3; 7 bases match TRBD1. Germline V gene data show CDR1 as SGHTA and CDR2 as FQGNSA. Unmatched junction bases numbered 12, after V lost 5 bases and J lost 2 bases. The CDR3 has 17 residues.

In its sample, this clone was seen a few times. CDR3 DNA: TGTGCCAGTAGTAAAGACGGACCAGGGGCCAACGTCCTGACTTTC. This codes for CASSKDGPGANVLTF. The chain links TRBV19 to TRBJ2-6; D gene unclear. Trimming removed 4 bases from V and 4 bases from J, with 11 bases in between. The germline CDR1 and CDR2 sequences are LNHDA and SQIVND (reference sequence). CDR3 length: 15 residues.

This clone was counted a few times. The chain combines TRBV2 with TRBJ1-1, with 9 bases aligning to TRBD1. This CDR3 is built from 15 residues. The trim removed 6 bases at V and 4 bases at J, leaving 9 bases unmatched. In germline, CDR1 is SNHLY, CDR2 FYNNEI. CDR3 amino acids: CASSGGTGRLTEAFF. Here the CDR3 DNA reads TGTGCCAGCAGCGGCGGGACAGGGCGGCTCACTGAAGCTTTCTTT.

Only one count was recorded for this clone. The chain has TRBV7-9 and TRBJ1-1, with D unresolved. CDR1 is SEHNR and CDR2 is FQNEAQ in the germline V gene (reference sequence). V dropped 4 bases and J dropped 1 base, with 10 bases sitting between them. This CDR3 has 14 amino acids. The CDR3 loop reads CASSSPPGNTEAFF. The CDR3 DNA reads TGTGCCAGCAGCTCACCCCCAGGGAACACTGAAGCTTTCTTT.

The rearrangement links TRBV6-5 to TRBJ1-1, with a possible D match to TRBD1 (6 bases). The V gene lost 8 bases and the J gene lost 6 bases, with 19 bases spanning the gap. CDR1 MNHEY and CDR2 SVGAGI come from the germline V gene. This CDR3 spans 14 amino acids. This CDR3 reads CASVPPGQRSEAFF. CDR3 in DNA: TGTGCCAGCGTACCCCCGGGACAACGCTCTGAAGCTTTCTTT.

V usage is TRBV9 and J usage is TRBJ1-2; D possibly corresponds to TRBD1 (5 bases). The germline V gene encodes CDR1 SGDLS and CDR2 YYNGEE. This CDR3 is 13 amino acids long. V was cut by 0 bases and J by 2 bases, with 5 bases left in between. CDR3 nucleotides: TGTGCCAGCAGCGTAGGACAGAACTATGGCTACACCTTC. Translated, it gives CASSVGQNYGYTF.

This clone was picked up one time. The rearrangement joins TRBV29-1 to TRBJ1-3; possibly TRBD1 for D (6 bases). Trimming took 0 bases from V and 2 from J, leaving 14 bases between them. There are 16 residues in the CDR3. Germline CDR1 reads SQVTM; CDR2 reads ANQGSEA. The chain's CDR3 is CSVEDQDGTPGNTIYF. CDR3 in DNA: TGCAGCGTTGAAGATCAGGATGGGACACCTGGAAACACCATATATTTT. Filled out from reference TRBV29-1 and TRBJ1-3, the complete variable domain reads SAVISQKPSRDICQRGTSLTIQCQVDSQVTMMFWYRQQPGQSLTLIATANQGSEATYESGFVIDKFPISRPNLTFSTLTVSNMSPEDSSIYLCSVEDQDGTPGNTIYFGEGSWLTVV.

The chain couples TRBV6-6 to TRBJ2-1; D gene ambiguous. V was cut by 2 bases and J by 4 bases, with 9 bases left in between. Germline CDR1 and CDR2: MNHNY and SVGAGI (reference sequence). This CDR3 contains 14 residues. CDR3 DNA sequence: TGTGCCAGCAGTTACGAGCCGAATTACAATGAGCAGTTCTTC. This translates into CASSYEPNYNEQFF.

The chain recombines TRBV6-6 with TRBJ2-7, with TRBD1 matching over 7 bases. The CDR3 spans 15 residues. Germline V CDR1 and CDR2: MNHNY, SVGAGI (reference sequence). V lost 5 bases, J lost 3 bases, and 10 bases stayed unmatched. The CDR3 sequence: CASSGAGTESYEQYF. CDR3 bases: TGTGCCAGCAGTGGCGCCGGGACAGAAAGCTACGAGCAGTACTTC.

The chain links TRBV5-3 to TRBJ1-1; possible D gene TRBD1, 5 bases. TRBV5-3 is marked as an open reading frame, function uncertain. The length of the CDR3 is 15 residues. Trimming stripped 0 bases from V and 4 bases from J, with 13 bases between. The CDR3 DNA follows: TGTGCCAGAAGCTTGGAGACAGTTCGGAGCACTGAAGCTTTCTTT. Amino acids: CARSLETVRSTEAFF.

This clone was seen many times. The V and J genes are TRBV2 and TRBJ2-7, with 9 bases identical to TRBD1. The CDR3 is 16 amino acids. V was clipped by 4 bases and J by 1 base; unmatched bases: 8. Per the germline V gene, CDR1 is SNHLY and CDR2 is FYNNEI. CDR3 in amino acids: CASSVGPGQGSYEQYF. The CDR3 region has the DNA TGTGCCAGCAGTGTGGGCCCGGGACAGGGATCCTACGAGCAGTACTTC.

The chain combines TRBV19 with TRBJ1-2; no reliable D call. CDR1 and CDR2 (germline): LNHDA, SQIVND (reference sequence). V gave up 8 bases and J gave up 5 bases, with 18 bases separating them. The length of the CDR3 is 14 residues. The CDR3 coding sequence is TGTGCCAGTGGGTCCGGGAATACTGTGTATGGCTACACCTTC. This gives the protein CASGSGNTVYGYTF.

Only one count was recorded for this clone. This chain uses TRBV19 with TRBJ2-1; tentatively, D is TRBD2 (9 bases). This CDR3 spans 20 amino acids. CDR1 and CDR2 from the germline V gene are LNHDA and SQIVND (reference sequence). V dropped 3 bases and J dropped 4 bases, with 28 bases sitting between them. The CDR3 bases are TGTGCCAGTAGTATGGGTCGGGGCAGGGGGCGCAGCGGGAGGTACAATGAGCAGTTCTTC. Translated, it gives CASSMGRGRGRSGRYNEQFF.

The chain employs TRBV9 and TRBJ2-1, with 12 bases aligning to TRBD2. The germline V gene has CDR1 SGDLS and CDR2 YYNGEE. After removal of 4 bases from V and 2 bases from J, the junction contained 7 bases not matched to a gene. The CDR3 is 17 amino acids. This CDR3 reads CASSSFGTSGPYNEQFF. In nucleotides, the CDR3 is TGTGCCAGCAGCTCGTTCGGGACTAGCGGGCCCTACAATGAGCAGTTCTTC. Full variable domain (remainder filled in from reference TRBV9 and TRBJ2-1): DSGVTQTPKHLITATGQRVTLRCSPRSGDLSVYWYQQSLDQGLQFLIQYYNGEERAKGNILERFSAQQFPDLHSELNLSSLELGDSALYFCASSSFGTSGPYNEQFFGPGTRLTVL.

In its sample, this clone was seen a few times. The CDR3 DNA reads as TGTGCCTTCTGGGGGAATGAGCAGTTCTTC. Protein: CAFWGNEQFF. The chain combines TRBV7-3 with TRBJ2-1; the D gene could be TRBD1 or TRBD2 (5 bases each). Germline lookup yields CDR1 SGHTA and CDR2 FQGTGA. V lost 11 bases and J lost 7, with 9 bases in between. The CDR3 has 10 amino acids.

The V gene is TRBV6-6, the J gene TRBJ1-4; TRBD1 matches 7 bases. J was trimmed by 8 bases and V by 5 bases; bases with no gene match: 5. Germline values: CDR1 MNHNY, CDR2 SVGAGI (reference sequence). The CDR3 contains 13 residues. In DNA, the CDR3 is TGTGCCAGCAGTACAGGGGTTGAGGAAAAACTGTTTTTT. Encoded protein: CASSTGVEEKLFF.

The V gene is TRBV7-9, the J gene TRBJ2-5; D is unresolved. Looked up from germline, CDR1 is SEHNR and CDR2 is FQNEAQ (reference sequence). This CDR3 is built from 14 residues. The V end lost 1 base, the J end lost 2 bases, and 8 bases lay between the germline ends. CDR3 amino acids: CASSLGTPQETQYF. CDR3 DNA: TGTGCCAGCAGCTTAGGGACCCCTCAAGAGACCCAGTACTTC.